This paragraph reports one T cell receptor beta chain. TCRdb used MiXCR to reprocess the reads, holding one entry per CDR3 protein. The sample yields fewer than 550,000 distinct CDR3 sequences, more than 20% seen once. These data come from a study of T cell repertoires in cytomegalovirus infection. Germline CDR1 reads SGHDT; CDR2 reads YYEEEE. The CDR3 extends over 15 amino acids. Deletions cut 7 bases from V and 4 bases from J, with 20 bases between. The TCR comes from a human donor in good health (CMV status not recorded). Some clones in this sample may be carry-over from other donors' samples. This chain joins TRBV5-6 and TRBJ1-2; D remains ambiguous. The source material was PBMCs. This CDR3 is CASGFNAASSYGYTF. The CDR3, as DNA: TGTGCCAGCGGGTTTAATGCGGCTTCTAGCTATGGCTACACCTTC.